These T cell receptor beta chains were read from a single sample in a study of T-cell memory formation after mild COVID-19. TCRdb passed the 5' RACE reads through MiXCR, listing each CDR3 protein once. The table lists over 500,000 distinct CDR3 sequences, 15% to 20% of them singletons. The sequencing input was PBMCs or a T cell subset sorted from them (not recorded which). Source of these receptors: an adult woman who had mild COVID-19 (a few samples of this study predate the infection). Cell type and time point are not known. The CDR3 runs from the conserved cysteine through the conserved F or W. A D gene is named only where the DNA matches it firmly. Rows give clone size only sometimes, using once, few, many, or a class for an expanded clone.

j_gene: TRBJ1-2
v_gene: TRBV6-5
abundance: .
d_gene: .
CDR3aa: CASGRIGGDNYGYTF
CDR3nt: TGTGCCAGCGGACGGATCGGTGGGGATAACTATGGCTACACCTTC

j_gene: TRBJ1-5
v_gene: TRBV6-5
abundance: few
d_gene: .
CDR3aa: CASSYSQNQPQHF
CDR3nt: TGTGCCAGCAGTTACTCACAGAATCAGCCCCAGCATTTT

j_gene: TRBJ1-5
v_gene: TRBV7-2
abundance: many
d_gene: TRBD1
CDR3aa: CASSIRGEQPQHF
CDR3nt: TGTGCCAGCAGTATCAGGGGGGAACAGCCCCAGCATTTT

j_gene: TRBJ2-7
v_gene: TRBV7-9
abundance: .
d_gene: .
CDR3aa: CASSPARLPGQAAYEQYF
CDR3nt: TGTGCCAGCAGCCCAGCCCGACTCCCGGGGCAGGCAGCCTACGAGCAGTACTTC

j_gene: TRBJ2-1
v_gene: TRBV11-3
abundance: .
d_gene: .
CDR3aa: CASSLGYGSYNEQFF
CDR3nt: TGTGCCAGCAGCTTAGGGTACGGGTCCTACAATGAGCAGTTCTTC

j_gene: TRBJ2-3
v_gene: TRBV6-5
abundance: few
d_gene: TRBD1
CDR3aa: CASRAGGRPDTQYF
CDR3nt: TGTGCCAGCCGGGCAGGGGGCCGCCCAGATACGCAGTATTTT

j_gene: TRBJ2-1
v_gene: TRBV3-1
abundance: few
d_gene: .
CDR3aa: CASSEGISTYNEQFF
CDR3nt: TGTGCCAGCAGCGAAGGGATCTCAACCTACAATGAGCAGTTCTTC

j_gene: TRBJ2-3
v_gene: TRBV6-2/TRBV6-3
abundance: few
d_gene: .
CDR3aa: CASSWMRSPTDTQYF
CDR3nt: TGTGCCAGCAGTTGGATGCGGAGCCCCACAGATACGCAGTATTTT

j_gene: TRBJ1-6
v_gene: TRBV25-1
abundance: few
d_gene: TRBD1
CDR3aa: CASSEFDRVDSPLHF
CDR3nt: TGTGCCAGCAGTGAATTCGACAGGGTGGATTCACCCCTCCACTTT

j_gene: TRBJ2-7
v_gene: TRBV3-1
abundance: few
d_gene: .
CDR3aa: CASSQVRSGRGSYEQYF
CDR3nt: TGTGCCAGCAGCCAAGTTCGTTCCGGACGGGGCTCCTACGAGCAGTACTTC